These 27 T cell receptor beta chains came from one sample sequenced in a study of blood T cells in healthy people across ages (dated by TCRdb to between 2014 and 2016). Libraries were prepared through 5' RACE. Instrument on record: Illumina HiSeq 2500. A second PCR of about 7 to 12 cycles was run with a J-beta primer mix and a sample-barcoded 5' primer. Through fastp at Q25 and MiXCR, TCRdb rebuilt clones from the public reads, retaining in-frame beta chains. Each entry merges the rows of one CDR3 protein and shows their most common DNA and genes. The sample profile shows approximately 780,000 distinct CDR3 sequences; about 26% of them were found once. Jointly, the top ten make up 3% of the sample. The same specimen was also included in a second study, on T cells of mothers and their children.

The sequenced sample consisted of blood. Receptors originate from a boy younger than 18 in good health.

This clonotype was observed a handful of times. The gene calls are TRBV5-1 and TRBJ2-6; 8 bases map to TRBD1. From germline, CDR1 is SGHRS and CDR2 YFSETQ. V shed 4 bases and J 2 bases; nucleotides not matched to a gene: 11. CDR3 length: 18 residues. CDR3 protein: CASSLSATGVTGANVLTF. In nucleotides, the CDR3 is TGCGCCAGCAGCCTTTCCGCGACAGGGGTGACTGGGGCCAACGTCCTGACTTTC.

This clonotype was detected a few times. V and J are TRBV6-5 and TRBJ1-5, with D unresolved. CDR3 size: 15 residues. V dropped 0 bases and J dropped 7 bases, with 13 bases sitting between them. Germline CDR1 reads MNHEY; CDR2 reads SVGAGI. Written as DNA, the CDR3 is TGTGCCAGCAGTTACTCGAAAAGTTCGGCACAGCCCCAGCATTTT. Residues: CASSYSKSSAQPQHF.

The chain uses TRBV7-2 and TRBJ2-5; D may be TRBD1 (5 bases). The germline V gene encodes CDR1 SGHTA and CDR2 FQGNSA. This CDR3 region has 15 residues. V lost 3 bases and J lost 4, with 15 bases in between. The CDR3 DNA reads TGTGCCAGCAGCTTTAGAAGGGGCCAAGGAGAGACCCAGTACTTC. It is translated as CASSFRRGQGETQYF.

The gene calls are TRBV7-9 and TRBJ1-3; D is uncertain. The V end was cut by 5 bases, the J end by 2 bases, with 16 bases between. The CDR3 loop spans 16 amino acids. Per germline, CDR1 SEHNR and CDR2 FQNEAQ (reference sequence). This chain's CDR3 is CASSRGVAEPGNTIYF. CDR3 nucleotide sequence: TGTGCCAGCAGCCGCGGCGTGGCAGAGCCTGGAAACACCATATATTTT.

V is TRBV29-1 and J is TRBJ1-1; D might be TRBD1 (5 bases). Germline V CDR1 and CDR2: SQVTM, ANQGSEA. The CDR3 is made up of 13 amino acids. The V end lost 5 bases, the J end lost 6 bases, and 16 bases lay between the germline ends. The CDR3 loop reads CSVRQGPRSEAFF. CDR3 coding DNA: TGCAGCGTTCGCCAGGGCCCGAGGTCTGAAGCTTTCTTT.

This clonotype occurred a few times. The rearrangement uses TRBV6-5 and TRBJ1-5; D is uncertain. Germline lookup yields CDR1 MNHEY and CDR2 SVGAGI. CDR3 length equals 16 residues. Trimming took off 4 bases at V and 9 bases at J, with 22 bases between the two ends. The CDR3 loop is CASSSHIGAEVGPQHF. The CDR3 bases are TGTGCCAGCAGTTCCCATATCGGAGCCGAGGTTGGGCCCCAGCATTTT.

In its sample, this clonotype was seen a few times. This chain uses TRBV24-1 with TRBJ2-1, with TRBD1 matching 10 bases. This CDR3 has 13 amino acids. Germline lookup yields CDR1 KGHDR and CDR2 SFDVKD. With 4 bases clipped from V and 15 bases from J, the junction kept 8 bases outside the gene matches. The DNA of the CDR3 is TGTGCCACCAGTGAGGACGACAGGGGGCGGCCGTTCTTC. Translating gives CATSEDDRGRPFF.

The chain couples TRBV9 to TRBJ1-1; maybe TRBD1 (5 bases). The length of the CDR3 is 13 residues. Germline loops: CDR1 SGDLS, CDR2 YYNGEE. Deletions cut 0 bases from V and 10 bases from J, with 13 bases between. CDR3 bases: TGTGCCAGCAGCGTAGGCCCGGGGGAGGTAGCTTTCTTT. Amino acids: CASSVGPGEVAFF.

Note on this clonotype: The CDR3 ends on some other residue instead of the conserved phenylalanine or tryptophan, so this is likely a read error. V and J are TRBV11-2 and TRBJ1-1; D call uncertain. V gave up 2 bases and J gave up 6 bases, with 13 bases separating them. The CDR3 is 14 amino acids. Per germline, CDR1 SGHAT and CDR2 FQNNGV. The CDR3 DNA follows: TGTGCCAGCAGCTTACCCCACAGTCCTCCTGAAGCTTTCTCT. Translated, it gives CASSLPHSPPEAFS.

The V call is TRBV10-1, the J call TRBJ2-1; D may be TRBD2 (5 bases). The DNA matches TRBJ2-7 better at its end, which makes the J call doubtful. The CDR3 is 13 amino acids. The V gene's germline CDR1 is WNHNN and CDR2 SYGVQD (reference sequence). The CDR3 protein is CASSATRVGEQYF. CDR3 nucleotides: TGCGCCAGCAGTGCGACGCGGGTCGGCGAGCAGTACTTC.

The chain links TRBV5-1 to TRBJ2-2, with TRBD1 matching over 8 bases. With V trimmed by 2 bases and J by 1 base, 1 base remained unmatched. Germline V lookup: CDR1 SGHRS, CDR2 YFSETQ. The CDR3 loop spans 15 amino acids. CDR3 coding DNA: TGCGCCAGCAGCTTCGGGACAGGGAACACCGGGGAGCTGTTTTTT. This gives the protein CASSFGTGNTGELFF.

The CDR3 here is CASSQVTVPTDTQYF. CDR3 nucleotides: TGTGCCAGCAGCCAAGTAACAGTGCCCACAGATACGCAGTATTTT. The chain couples TRBV3-1 to TRBJ2-3, with D uncertain. There are 15 residues in the CDR3. CDR1 and CDR2 (germline): LGHDT, YNNKEL (reference sequence). V lost 1 base to trimming and J lost 2 bases, with 10 bases between them.

In this sample, this clonotype turned up a few times. V is TRBV29-1 and J is TRBJ2-5; no clear D gene. The CDR3 has 14 amino acids. Trimming left V 5 bases short and J 4 bases short, with 17 bases between. Germline V gene lookup returns CDR1 SQVTM and CDR2 ANQGSEA. The CDR3 sequence is CSVPETGLGETQYF. As DNA, the CDR3 is TGCAGCGTTCCCGAGACTGGATTGGGAGAGACCCAGTACTTC.

This clonotype was seen only a few times. The chain links TRBV29-1 to TRBJ2-1; 9 nucleotides agree with TRBD2. The J call may be in error: the DNA end matches TRBJ2-5 better. Germline CDR1 reads SQVTM; CDR2 reads ANQGSEA. The CDR3 has 13 residues. The CDR3 protein is CSVEASGVETQYF. DNA for the CDR3: TGCAGCGTTGAGGCTAGCGGGGTAGAGACCCAGTACTTC.

V gene TRBV7-9 combines with J gene TRBJ1-6; D is perhaps TRBD1 (5 bases). Germline CDR1 is SEHNR and CDR2 is FQNEAQ (reference sequence). Trimming removed 5 bases at V and 0 bases at J, with 17 bases between. The CDR3 totals 18 residues. Here the CDR3 DNA reads TGTGCCAGCAGCCCCGGACACTCCGACCCCTCCTATAATTCACCCCTCCACTTT. As protein: CASSPGHSDPSYNSPLHF. The whole variable domain, remainder taken from reference TRBV7-9 and TRBJ1-6, is DTGVSQNPRHKITKRGQNVTFRCDPISEHNRLYWYRQTLGQGPEFLTYFQNEAQLEKSRLLSDRFSAERPKGSFSTLEIQRTEQGDSAMYLCASSPGHSDPSYNSPLHFGNGTRLTVT.

V and J are TRBV30 and TRBJ2-5; D uncertain. V gave up 2 bases and J gave up 4 bases, with 11 bases separating them. Germline V gene lookup returns CDR1 GTSNPN and CDR2 SVGIG (reference sequence). The CDR3 has 13 residues. CDR3 in amino acids: CAWSRSLLETQYF. The DNA for the CDR3 is TGTGCCTGGAGTCGGTCTCTTCTAGAGACCCAGTACTTC.

This clonotype has more than one count but fewer than ten. This rearrangement joins TRBV10-2 to TRBJ2-3; 7 bases align to TRBD1. There are 16 residues in the CDR3. V lost 8 bases to trimming and J lost 1 base; unmatched junction nucleotides: 12. Germline V CDR1 and CDR2: WSHSY, SAAADI. CDR3 nucleotides: TGCGCCAGCGCAAGAGCCTACAGGGGAGGCACAGATACGCAGTATTTT. Its protein is CASARAYRGGTDTQYF.

The V gene is TRBV25-1, the J gene TRBJ1-1; 7 bases map to TRBD1. The CDR3 runs 15 residues. V shed 5 bases, J shed 6 bases, and the junction held 12 bases outside the gene matches. CDR1 and CDR2 (germline): MGHDK, SYGVNS. The chain's CDR3 is CASSQWTGTGAEAFF. CDR3 DNA: TGTGCCAGCAGTCAATGGACAGGCACAGGAGCTGAAGCTTTCTTT. Full variable domain (rest looked up from reference TRBV25-1 and TRBJ1-1): EADIYQTPRYLVIGTGKKITLECSQTMGHDKMYWYQQDPGMELHLIHYSYGVNSTEKGDLSSESTVSRIRTEHFPLTLESARPSHTSQYLCASSQWTGTGAEAFFGQGTRLTVV.

The chain is built from TRBV28 and TRBJ2-7; TRBD1 matches 7 bases. V gave up 2 bases and J gave up 2 bases; unmatched junction bases: 6. There are 15 residues in the CDR3. Germline CDR1 reads MDHEN; CDR2 reads SYDVKM. The CDR3 DNA follows: TGTGCCAGCAGTTTAAGGACAGGCGATACCTACGAGCAGTACTTC. Protein product: CASSLRTGDTYEQYF.

The rearrangement links TRBV20-1 to TRBJ2-1, with TRBD2 as a possible D gene (6 bases). Per the germline V gene, CDR1 is DFQATT and CDR2 is SNEGSKA (reference sequence). The V gene lost 0 bases and the J gene lost 7 bases, with 13 bases spanning the gap. This CDR3 has 14 residues. CDR3 residues: CSARDPTRGNEQFF. CDR3 DNA: TGCAGTGCTAGAGATCCAACCCGGGGGAATGAGCAGTTCTTC.

This chain joins TRBV30 and TRBJ1-5, with TRBD1 identical over 8 bases. Trimming removed 2 bases from V and 4 bases from J; junction bases left unmatched: 7. The CDR3 is 15 residues long. Per the germline V gene, CDR1 is GTSNPN and CDR2 is SVGIG (reference sequence). The CDR3 DNA sequence: TGTGCCTGGAGTTTAACCGGGACAGGAAATCAGCCCCAGCATTTT. Translation: CAWSLTGTGNQPQHF.

The chain couples TRBV25-1 to TRBJ1-2, with a possible D match to TRBD1 (5 bases). The CDR3 runs 15 residues. Germline-derived CDR1 and CDR2 are MGHDK and SYGVNS. Trimming cost V 6 bases and J 4 bases, with 18 bases left between them. CDR3 loop: CASSAGQGAGYGYTF. In DNA, the CDR3 is TGTGCCAGCAGCGCGGGTCAAGGGGCTGGCTATGGCTACACCTTC.

The V call is TRBV3-1, the J call TRBJ2-4; D might be TRBD2 (6 bases). CDR1 and CDR2 (germline): LGHDT, YNNKEL (reference sequence). Trimming stripped 0 bases from V and 9 bases from J, with 12 bases between. The CDR3 is 14 residues long. Here the CDR3 DNA reads TGTGCCAGCAGCCAAGAGGGGGGTTTTGGCATTCAGTACTTC. Its protein is CASSQEGGFGIQYF.

The J gene is TRBJ2-3, the V gene TRBV28; the D is unclear. This CDR3 is 11 amino acids long. Germline V gene sequence: CDR1 MDHEN, CDR2 SYDVKM. V was clipped by 3 bases and J by 10 bases, with 8 bases between them. The CDR3 spells CASSLGNAQYF. The CDR3 nucleotides read TGTGCCAGCAGTTTGGGTAATGCGCAGTATTTT.

This clonotype was seen many times. J is TRBJ2-5 and V is TRBV18; either TRBD1 or TRBD2 may supply D (5 bases each). Between the trimmed V and J ends, which lost 0 bases and 1 base, there was a span of 12 bases. The CDR3 loop spans 16 amino acids. CDR1 and CDR2 (germline): KGHSH, LQKENI. CDR3 sequence reads: CASSPPMGRVQETQYF. The DNA for the CDR3 is TGTGCCAGCTCACCACCGATGGGACGGGTCCAAGAGACCCAGTACTTC.

The chain combines TRBV5-1 with TRBJ1-1, with a weak D call TRBD1 (5 bases). Per the germline V gene, CDR1 is SGHRS and CDR2 is YFSETQ. The CDR3 consists of 15 residues. Trimming shortened V by 5 bases and J by 4 bases, and 18 bases separated the two germline ends. Here the CDR3 DNA reads TGCGCCAGCAGTAAAGACTGGGGGGGAGGCACTGAAGCTTTCTTT. Its translation is CASSKDWGGGTEAFF.

This clonotype appeared a few times. The chain employs TRBV6-1 and TRBJ1-4; D possibly corresponds to TRBD1 (6 bases). Germline V gene data show CDR1 as MNHNS and CDR2 as SASEGT. With 0 bases removed from V and 7 bases from J, the gap between germline ends came to 12 bases. The CDR3 sequence is 15 residues long. The CDR3, as DNA: TGTGCCAGCAGTGAAGCGCGCGGGGGGGCTGAAAAACTGTTTTTT. This encodes CASSEARGGAEKLFF.